The present T cell receptor (beta chain) was sequenced within a study of OX40 agonist ivuxolimab in advanced cancers. Study context: Recorded diagnoses for dose-escalation patients were hepatocellular carcinoma, melanoma, renal cell or head and neck cancer.

With 6 bases removed from V and 4 bases from J, the gap between germline ends came to 10 bases. CDR3 length: 14 residues. Germline V gene sequence: CDR1 MDHEN, CDR2 SYDVKM. Autoimmune disease history or systemic immunosuppression was exclusionary. Using immunoSEQ multiplex PCR, the repertoire was profiled, and TCRdb retains in-frame clones only, with some absent. Of 45,000 to 60,000 clones in the sample, more than 85% were seen once. The sample was CD4+ or CD8+ T cells sorted from blood, taken in a trial of the OX40 agonist ivuxolimab. This receptor was taken from an adult with an advanced solid tumor such as melanoma, head and neck, liver or kidney cancer. This sequence joins TRBV28 and TRBJ2-6; D uncertain. The CDR3, as DNA: TGTGCCAGCAGCCCGCTCTACGGGGCCAACGTCCTGACTTTC. Protein product: CASSPLYGANVLTF.